The 32 T cell receptor beta chains below come from one sample, sequenced in a study of T cells in localized non-small cell lung cancer. Sequencing used immunoSEQ multiplex PCR; TCRdb keeps in-frame clones, though not all of them. Of 6,000 to 7,000 clones in the sample, 40% to 50% were seen once. Sequencing used lymph node tissue, obtained before any cancer treatment. The receptors derive from a man between 40 and 69 years old with stage I lung adenocarcinoma.

CDR3 bases: TGTGCCAGCAGTGAATCGGACAACTATGGCTACACCTTC. Translated, it gives CASSESDNYGYTF. The chain joins TRBV25-1 to TRBJ1-2; D unclear. V was clipped by 1 base and J by 2 bases, with 5 bases between them. This CDR3 region has 13 residues. Germline CDR1 is MGHDK and CDR2 is SYGVNS.

V gene TRBV11-3 combines with J gene TRBJ2-3; possible D gene TRBD2, 6 bases. This CDR3 contains 15 residues. Germline CDR1 is SGHNT and CDR2 is YENEEA. V was trimmed by 5 bases and J by 2 bases, leaving 14 bases between them. The CDR3 is CASSPGTRNTDTQYF. The CDR3 nucleotides read TGTGCCAGCAGCCCGGGGACTCGAAACACAGATACGCAGTATTTT.

This clone was observed a handful of times. Within the sample, other DNA sequences also encode this same CDR3. V and J are TRBV15 and TRBJ1-2; D is perhaps TRBD1 (5 bases). The germline V and J ends were trimmed by 0 bases and 4 bases, with 12 bases remaining between them. This CDR3 contains 15 residues. Germline assignment: CDR1 LNHNV and CDR2 YYDKDF (reference sequence). The CDR3 DNA follows: TGTGCCACCAGCAGAGATTCCCAGGGATCCTATGGCTACACCTTC. Its translation is CATSRDSQGSYGYTF.

This chain joins TRBV6-8 and TRBJ1-2; no definite D call. CDR1 and CDR2 (germline): MNHGY, SAAAGT. Deletions cut 7 bases from V and 3 bases from J, with 12 bases between. There are 13 residues in the CDR3. The CDR3 protein is CASMRGRDYGYTF. CDR3 coding DNA: TGTGCCAGCATGCGGGGAAGGGACTATGGCTACACCTTC.

This clone has more than one count but fewer than ten. The chain links TRBV9 to TRBJ1-2, with TRBD1 identical over 8 bases. The germline V gene encodes CDR1 SGDLS and CDR2 YYNGEE. The CDR3 runs 14 residues. V lost 0 bases to trimming and J lost 4 bases; unmatched junction nucleotides: 2. CDR3: CASSVGTGTYGYTF. The CDR3 nucleotides are TGTGCCAGCAGCGTAGGGACAGGGACCTATGGCTACACCTTC.

This clone was recorded a few times. This rearrangement joins TRBV28 to TRBJ2-7; perhaps TRBD2 as D (5 bases). Deletions cut 5 bases from V and 0 bases from J, with 17 bases between. Germline lookup yields CDR1 MDHEN and CDR2 SYDVKM. This CDR3 has 16 residues. The CDR3 loop is CASSTPDYLSSYEQYF. For the CDR3, the DNA is TGTGCCAGCAGTACTCCCGACTATTTAAGCTCCTACGAGCAGTACTTC.

The table lists this clone with a few counts. The chain has TRBV4-1 and TRBJ2-3; D could derive from TRBD1 or TRBD2 (5 bases each). The CDR3 is 18 amino acids. Trimming took off 4 bases at V and 4 bases at J, with 24 bases between the two ends. Germline CDR1 MGHRA, CDR2 YSYEKL. CDR3 in amino acids: CASSPRGMGQRQADTQYF. The CDR3, as DNA: TGCGCCAGCAGCCCACGGGGAATGGGGCAGCGCCAGGCAGATACGCAGTATTTT.

This clone was observed a few times. The genes are TRBV6-8 and TRBJ1-1; 7 positions match TRBD1. The CDR3 sequence is 14 residues long. The V gene end was trimmed by 2 bases and the J gene end by 2 bases; junction bases not matched to a gene: 2. Germline V gives CDR1 MNHGY, CDR2 SAAAGT. The CDR3 protein is CASSYGQVNTEAFF. As DNA, the CDR3 is TGTGCCAGCAGTTACGGACAGGTTAACACTGAAGCTTTCTTT.

J is TRBJ1-2 and V is TRBV18, with D perhaps matching TRBD1 (5 bases). The CDR3 is 13 amino acids. Germline V gene sequence: CDR1 KGHSH, CDR2 LQKENI. The V end was cut by 3 bases, the J end by 5 bases, with 10 bases between. The CDR3 DNA is TGTGCCAGCTCACCGGGGGAAAGATATGGCTACACCTTC. It translates to CASSPGERYGYTF.

This clone was observed a handful of times. The rearrangement uses TRBV11-3 and TRBJ1-2; D gene ambiguous. The V gene's germline CDR1 is SGHNT and CDR2 YENEEA. The CDR3 spans 15 residues. Trimming shortened V by 3 bases and J by 3 bases, and 14 bases separated the two germline ends. The CDR3 bases are TGTGCCAGCAGCTTGGGCCCCTCGATGTACTATGGCTACACCTTC. Protein product: CASSLGPSMYYGYTF.

This clone has just a few counts. The V call is TRBV6-8, the J call TRBJ1-1; no definite D call. The V end lost 5 bases, the J end lost 3 bases, and 10 bases lay between the germline ends. The V gene's germline CDR1 is MNHGY and CDR2 SAAAGT. The CDR3 has 13 amino acids. The CDR3 spells CASSPIGYTEAFF. The CDR3, as DNA: TGTGCCAGCAGTCCAATTGGGTACACTGAAGCTTTCTTT.

The genes are TRBV25-1 and TRBJ1-1; D not certain. The germline gives CDR1 MGHDK, CDR2 SYGVNS. This CDR3 has 12 residues. Trimming removed 3 bases at V and 6 bases at J, with 8 bases between. The CDR3 loop is CASSEQFSEAFF. In nucleotides, the CDR3 is TGTGCCAGCAGTGAGCAGTTCTCTGAAGCTTTCTTT.

The genes are TRBV29-1 and TRBJ2-5; D call uncertain. This CDR3 comprises 15 residues. Germline loops: CDR1 SQVTM, CDR2 ANQGSEA. Trimming pared 3 bases from V and 2 bases from J, leaving 16 bases between. Written as DNA, the CDR3 is TGCAGCGTTGAGCTTCCCGCCGTGGAACAAGAGACCCAGTACTTC. This codes for CSVELPAVEQETQYF.

The chain employs TRBV15 and TRBJ2-2, with 7 bases aligning to TRBD1. Trimming took 0 bases from V and 7 from J; bases not matched to a gene: 2. There are 14 residues in the CDR3. Germline CDR1 reads LNHNV; CDR2 reads YYDKDF (reference sequence). The CDR3 sequence: CATSREGQYGELFF. CDR3 sequence (DNA): TGTGCCACCAGCAGAGAGGGACAGTACGGGGAGCTGTTTTTT.

V usage is TRBV14 and J usage is TRBJ2-1; 9 bases line up with TRBD1. Trimming cost V 5 bases and J 6 bases; bases outside gene matches: 2. This CDR3 contains 13 residues. Germline CDR1 SGHDN, CDR2 FVKESK. The chain's CDR3 is CASSWDRANEQFF. The CDR3 bases are TGTGCCAGCAGCTGGGACAGGGCCAATGAGCAGTTCTTC.

The table lists this clone with a few counts. The genes are TRBV15 and TRBJ2-5; D ambiguous. Germline V gene lookup returns CDR1 LNHNV and CDR2 YYDKDF (reference sequence). The CDR3 length is 14 residues. V shed 2 bases and J shed 5 bases, with 12 bases lying between them. CDR3 in amino acids: CATSRRASQETQYF. As DNA, the CDR3 is TGTGCCACCAGCAGAAGGGCCTCCCAGGAGACCCAGTACTTC.

The chain combines TRBV18 with TRBJ2-5; D possibly corresponds to TRBD2 (5 bases). V was trimmed by 2 bases and J by 5 bases, leaving 9 bases between them. The germline CDR1 and CDR2 sequences are KGHSH and LQKENI. The CDR3 is made up of 13 amino acids. CDR3 amino acids: CASSPTGGETQYF. The CDR3 DNA reads as TGTGCCAGCTCACCAACCGGCGGGGAGACCCAGTACTTC.

This clone showed up just a few times. The V and J genes are TRBV28 and TRBJ2-3; the match to TRBD2 covers 8 bases. Per the germline V gene, CDR1 is MDHEN and CDR2 is SYDVKM. Losses at the gene ends were 3 bases for V and 6 bases for J; bases not matched to a gene: 5. This CDR3 comprises 14 residues. The CDR3 is CASSFLSGTDTQYF. CDR3 nucleotide sequence: TGTGCCAGCAGTTTTCTTAGCGGGACGGATACGCAGTATTTT.

This chain uses TRBV6-7 with TRBJ2-6; D is perhaps TRBD1 (5 bases). TRBV6-7 is designated an ORF whose function remains uncertain. There are 18 residues in the CDR3. V lost 5 bases and J 2 bases, leaving 19 bases between the germline ends. CDR3 bases: TGTGCCAGCAGTGAAGCGCGTAGGGGAAGAGCTGGGGCCAACGTCCTGACTTTC. This codes for CASSEARRGRAGANVLTF.

This sequence joins TRBV30 and TRBJ1-3; D unclear. Trimming took 5 bases from V and 7 from J, leaving 9 bases between them. CDR3 length: 11 residues. Germline V CDR1 and CDR2: GTSNPN, SVGIG (reference sequence). This CDR3 is CAWGRFNTIYF. In nucleotides, the CDR3 is TGTGCCTGGGGGAGATTCAACACCATATATTTT.

This clone was observed a few times. The chain is built from TRBV10-3 and TRBJ2-7; D perhaps matches TRBD2 (6 bases). With 2 bases removed from V and 6 bases from J, the gap between germline ends came to 14 bases. Germline V CDR1 and CDR2: ENHRY, SYGVKD. This CDR3 region has 14 residues. The CDR3 sequence is CAISEGVSGSEQYF. In DNA, the CDR3 is TGTGCCATCAGTGAGGGGGTTAGCGGCAGCGAGCAGTACTTC.

This clone was picked up a small number of times. J is TRBJ2-7 and V is TRBV11-3; 8 bases are a match to TRBD1. With 3 bases clipped from V and 0 bases from J, the junction kept 1 base outside the gene matches. CDR1 is SGHNT and CDR2 is YENEEA in the germline V gene. The CDR3 has 14 residues. Here the CDR3 reads CASSLDRASYEQYF. CDR3 sequence (DNA): TGTGCCAGCAGCTTGGACAGGGCCTCCTACGAGCAGTACTTC.

This clone was observed a few times. This chain uses TRBV30 with TRBJ2-4; 12 bases map to TRBD1. Trimming took 6 bases from V and 1 from J; bases not matched to a gene: 7. Germline V gene lookup returns CDR1 GTSNPN and CDR2 SVGIG (reference sequence). This CDR3 region has 16 residues. The CDR3 sequence: CACTAGQGAAKNIQYF. CDR3 sequence (DNA): TGTGCCTGTACCGCGGGACAGGGGGCGGCCAAAAACATTCAGTACTTC.

The V and J genes are TRBV19 and TRBJ1-1; no definite D call. CDR3 length: 11 amino acids. The germline CDR1 and CDR2 sequences are LNHDA and SQIVND (reference sequence). V was cut by 0 bases and J by 8 bases, with 4 bases left in between. The chain's CDR3 is CASSIEGEAFF. CDR3 nucleotides: TGTGCCAGTAGTATAGAGGGGGAAGCTTTCTTT.

V usage is TRBV18 and J usage is TRBJ1-2, with D possibly matching TRBD1 (5 bases). Between the trimmed V and J ends, which lost 7 bases and 2 bases, there was a span of 11 bases. The CDR3 spans 13 residues. Germline V gene lookup returns CDR1 KGHSH and CDR2 LQKENI. DNA for the CDR3: TGTGCCAGCTTACCGGGGGGGAACTATGGCTACACCTTC. Translated: CASLPGGNYGYTF. Combining the CDR3 with reference TRBV18 and TRBJ1-2 gives the whole variable domain NAGVMQNPRHLVRRRGQEARLRCSPMKGHSHVYWYRQLPEEGLKFMVYLQKENIIDESGMPKERFSAEFPKEGPSILRIQQVVRGDSAAYFCASLPGGNYGYTFGSGTRLTVV.

The chain uses TRBV15 and TRBJ1-5; D might be TRBD1 (6 bases). The CDR3 loop spans 15 amino acids. Germline CDR1 LNHNV, CDR2 YYDKDF (reference sequence). The V gene lost 5 bases and the J gene lost 3 bases, with 14 bases spanning the gap. CDR3 region: CATSGRDNNNQPQHF. The DNA for the CDR3 is TGTGCCACCAGCGGCCGGGACAACAACAATCAGCCCCAGCATTTT.

This clone was observed a few times. The chain has TRBV29-1 and TRBJ1-3, with 9 bases aligning to TRBD1. Germline V lookup: CDR1 SQVTM, CDR2 ANQGSEA. The trim removed 4 bases at V and 8 bases at J, leaving 9 bases unmatched. This CDR3 is 14 amino acids long. The CDR3 DNA reads TGCAGCGTTGCCGGGACAGGGAGCGGAGACACCATATATTTT. This translates into CSVAGTGSGDTIYF.

V is TRBV19 and J is TRBJ2-3; TRBD2 matches 9 bases. J lost 6 bases, V lost 6 bases, and 13 bases had no gene match. The CDR3 has 16 amino acids. Germline values: CDR1 LNHDA, CDR2 SQIVND (reference sequence). The CDR3 region is CASRGVGGRASDTQYF. For the CDR3, the DNA is TGTGCCAGTAGGGGGGTCGGCGGGAGGGCCTCCGATACGCAGTATTTT.

The chain is built from TRBV30 and TRBJ2-1; the D gene could be TRBD1 or TRBD2 (5 bases each). Germline V gene data show CDR1 as GTSNPN and CDR2 as SVGIG (reference sequence). This CDR3 is 11 amino acids long. V was clipped by 5 bases and J by 9 bases, with 11 bases between them. CDR3 sequence (DNA): TGTGCCTGGGGGGACGGAGGTGAGCAGTTCTTC. Encoded protein: CAWGDGGEQFF. The complete variable domain, with remaining parts taken from reference TRBV30 and TRBJ2-1, reads SQTIHQWPATLVQPVGSPLSLECTVEGTSNPNLYWYRQAAGRGLQLLFYSVGIGQISSEVPQNLSASRPQDRQFILSSKKLLLSDSGFYLCAWGDGGEQFFGPGTRLTVL.

This rearrangement joins TRBV6-8 to TRBJ2-7; 8 nucleotides agree with TRBD1. Unmatched junction bases numbered 7, after V lost 3 bases and J lost 0 bases. From germline, CDR1 is MNHGY and CDR2 SAAAGT. The CDR3 has 16 amino acids. Written as DNA, the CDR3 is TGTGCCAGCAGTTATTATTCAGGGGGCCACTCCTACGAGCAGTACTTC. Protein product: CASSYYSGGHSYEQYF.

The chain has TRBV19 and TRBJ2-1, with D uncertain. The CDR3 length is 16 residues. V lost 3 bases and J lost 0, with 12 bases in between. Germline CDR1 LNHDA, CDR2 SQIVND (reference sequence). The CDR3 sequence: CASSIDFQSSYNEQFF. The CDR3 nucleotides are TGTGCCAGTAGTATTGACTTCCAAAGCTCCTACAATGAGCAGTTCTTC.

This sequence joins TRBV14 and TRBJ2-7, with 9 positions matching TRBD1. This CDR3 has 14 residues. V trimming: 2 bases; J trimming: 13 bases; junction bases outside the gene matches: 12. Germline lookup yields CDR1 SGHDN and CDR2 FVKESK. The CDR3 sequence: CASSQISGQGNPYF. The CDR3 DNA sequence: TGTGCCAGCAGCCAAATTTCGGGACAGGGAAATCCCTACTTC.